Listed below are T cell receptor beta chains from one sample, sequenced in a study of blood T cells in healthy people across ages. One entry per CDR3 protein, called by TCRdb with MiXCR from the 5' RACE reads. This table has some 900,000 distinct CDR3 sequences, 40% to 60% appearing once. Sequenced input: blood. These receptor sequences come from a man between 25 and 39 years old in good health. CDR3s leave out the opening cysteine and the closing phenylalanine or tryptophan. D genes are given only for firm matches.

j_gene	d_gene	v_gene	CDR3aa
TRBJ2-7	TRBD2	TRBV20-1	SAWTSRYEQY
TRBJ2-1	-	TRBV24-1	ATSDQGFHEQF
TRBJ1-6	-	TRBV29-1	SVGAGGNSPLH
TRBJ2-6	-	TRBV9	ASSVAPEYSGANVLT
TRBJ2-5	-	TRBV20-1	SATGTESQETQY
TRBJ1-1	-	TRBV6-1	ASSDRTVNTEAF
TRBJ2-7	TRBD1	TRBV11-3	ASSLRSGQGYEQY
TRBJ2-1	TRBD2	TRBV4-3	ASSLEAGGQNEQF
TRBJ2-1	-	TRBV20-1	SARATETQF
TRBJ1-5	-	TRBV6-5	ASSPSSDSNQPQH
TRBJ2-2	-	TRBV24-1	ATSEEGLVTGELF
TRBJ2-3	-	TRBV7-8	ASSLAARSTDTQY
TRBJ2-7	TRBD1	TRBV27	ASSFQGTGSDEQY
TRBJ1-1	-	TRBV4-1	ASSHDPTGADTEAF
TRBJ1-1	-	TRBV29-1	SATRQSAKAF
TRBJ2-7	-	TRBV10-3	AISDHIASSYNEQY
TRBJ1-5	-	TRBV20-1	SARAGAKDQPQH
TRBJ2-1	TRBD1	TRBV20-1	SATGQGVYNEQF
TRBJ1-2	TRBD1	TRBV5-1	ASSLVAGTDTYGYT
TRBJ2-1	TRBD2	TRBV4-1	ASSLAGGSHEQF
TRBJ2-7	-	TRBV10-3	AISDAGAKNEQY
TRBJ1-1	-	TRBV12-3/TRBV12-4	ASSLQGEATEAF
TRBJ1-2	TRBD1	TRBV6-1	ASSVLFADRAEGYT
TRBJ2-1	TRBD1	TRBV4-1	ASSRRTGGQTYNEQF
TRBJ2-1	-	TRBV6-6	ASNPTGIYNEQF
TRBJ1-1	-	TRBV6-4	ASSSPLRLGGAETEAF
TRBJ2-3	TRBD2	TRBV28	ASSLYVLFAGGSTDTQY
TRBJ2-5	-	TRBV9	ASSVGTNELRETQY
TRBJ2-4	TRBD1	TRBV28	ASSPLDRDENIQY
TRBJ2-5	TRBD1	TRBV18	ASSPKGQGAFLETQY
TRBJ2-5	TRBD1	TRBV10-3	AIRATGQETQY
TRBJ2-6	-	TRBV20-1	SARVPSLNSGANVLT
TRBJ2-5	-	TRBV2	ASTGLNEQY
TRBJ2-5	TRBD1	TRBV5-1	ASSRGTARGQETQY
TRBJ2-7	TRBD1	TRBV29-1	SVSRGTGSYEQY
TRBJ2-3	-	TRBV6-2/TRBV6-3	ASSTLTDTQY
TRBJ2-7	TRBD1	TRBV5-1	ASSTGTGYEQY
TRBJ2-1	-	TRBV7-2	ASSLYPGDSWSEQF
TRBJ1-1	-	TRBV28	ASPPPRGQVTEAF
TRBJ2-3	-	TRBV4-2	ASSRESGSGTDTEY
TRBJ1-2	TRBD1	TRBV20-1	SARDRKVQTGLLGGYT
TRBJ1-4	-	TRBV9	ASSVRQFNEKLF
TRBJ2-2	TRBD1	TRBV28	ASRPTGGATGELF
TRBJ1-1	TRBD1	TRBV5-1	ASSPLPGTGGTEAF
TRBJ2-1	-	TRBV12-3/TRBV12-4	ASTSQGIPYNEQF
TRBJ2-5	-	TRBV6-1	ASSALGSSQETQY
TRBJ2-1	TRBD1	TRBV6-1	ASFFGTGGYNEQF